A selection of T cell receptor beta chains follows, all from one sample in a study of prognosis after radiotherapy for stage I lung cancer. In TCRdb, the multiplex PCR reads were re-called with MiXCR into one record per CDR3 protein. The profile shows 20,000 or so distinct CDR3 sequences, 43% of them singletons. The sequenced sample was PBMCs, obtained before or after stereotactic body radiation therapy (not recorded which). Every receptor here comes from a donor aged 50 or older with non-small cell lung cancer. CDR3s include the opening cysteine and the closing phenylalanine or tryptophan. A D gene is named only where the DNA matches it firmly. The size field is filled for only some rows; it gives once, few, many or a size class.

v_call	j_call	d_call	clone_size	cdr3_nt	cdr3_aa
TRBV6-1	TRBJ1-4	.	medium-sized	TGTGCCAGCAGTGAGGGGGCCAGCGGGTATGAAAAACTGTTTTTT	CASSEGASGYEKLFF
TRBV4-3	TRBJ2-7	.	many	TGCGCCAGCAGCCGCGAGTTACAGAACTCCTACGAGCAGTACTTC	CASSRELQNSYEQYF
TRBV7-9	TRBJ2-4	.	many	TGTGCCAGCAGCCTCCTCCTCGGGCAGGGGCAAAACATTCAGTACTTC	CASSLLLGQGQNIQYF
TRBV24-1	TRBJ1-2	.	large	TGTGCCACCAGTGGTCCGGACATATCCCTATACACCTTC	CATSGPDISLYTF
TRBV27	TRBJ2-6	.	.	TGTGCCATCAGTTTGTCATCTCTCTCTGGGGCCAACGTCCTGACTTTC	CAISLSSLSGANVLTF
TRBV20-1	TRBJ2-7	.	many	TGCAGTGCAGTAGTGTCGGCTAGCAGCCACGAGCAGTACTTC	CSAVVSASSHEQYF
TRBV7-2	TRBJ2-7	TRBD1	.	TGTGCCAGCACCCGTAACCCCGGGACAGGCATGATCGAGCAGTACTTC	CASTRNPGTGMIEQYF
TRBV27	TRBJ2-6	TRBD1	.	TGTGCCAGCATTTCGACAGGGTGCGTATCTGGGGCCAACGTCCTGACTTTC	CASISTGCVSGANVLTF
TRBV28	TRBJ1-1	.	once	TGTGCCAGCAGTCCTATTCCTAGTGGGAGTGAAGCTTTCTTT	CASSPIPSGSEAFF
TRBV12-3/TRBV12-4	TRBJ2-1	.	many	TGTGCCAGCACCCTTGTCTCCTACAATGAGCAGTTCTTC	CASTLVSYNEQFF
TRBV7-2	TRBJ2-7	TRBD2	.	TGTGCCAGCAGCTTAGTAGCGGGAGGGCAGTACGAGAAGTATTTC	CASSLVAGGQYEKYF
TRBV6-1	TRBJ1-5	.	medium-sized	TGTGCCAGCAGTGAGCCCTATAGCAATCAGCCCCAGCATTTT	CASSEPYSNQPQHF
TRBV10-2	TRBJ2-3	TRBD2	many	TGCGCCAGCAGGAAGACTAGCGGGAGGGCCGACTCGACCACAGATACGCAGTATTTT	CASRKTSGRADSTTDTQYF
TRBV19	TRBJ2-2	.	.	TGTGCCAGCAGTTTAGTCGCGTGGGGCTGGGACACCGGGGAGCTGTTTTTT	CASSLVAWGWDTGELFF
TRBV20-1	TRBJ2-7	.	many	TGCAGTGCTAGAGGGACAGGAGGGGTCCACTCCTACGAGCAGTACTTC	CSARGTGGVHSYEQYF
TRBV6-2/TRBV6-3	TRBJ2-2	.	.	TGTGCCAGCAGAACATCAGTCGGGGAGCTGTTTTTT	CASRTSVGELFF
TRBV27	TRBJ2-7	.	medium-sized	TGTGCCAGCAGTTTAGGACGGACCTACGAGCAGTACTTC	CASSLGRTYEQYF
TRBV20-1	TRBJ2-7	.	.	TGCAGTGCTAACTCCGGACAGAGCTCCTACGAGCAGTACTTC	CSANSGQSSYEQYF
TRBV19	TRBJ1-5	.	many	TGTGCCAGTAGTATAGAAGGCAGGAGTAGCAATCAGCCCCAGCATTTT	CASSIEGRSSNQPQHF
TRBV9	TRBJ2-1	.	many	TGTGCCAGCAGCGTACAGGGAGGCTCCTACAATGAGCAGTTCTTC	CASSVQGGSYNEQFF
TRBV7-2	TRBJ2-3	.	many	TGTGCCAGCAGCTTATTTGGACAGAGCACAGATACGCAGTATTTT	CASSLFGQSTDTQYF
TRBV19	TRBJ2-2	.	.	TGTGCCAGTATTGACCGTAACACCGGGGAGCTGTTTTTT	CASIDRNTGELFF
TRBV5-5	TRBJ1-2	TRBD1	.	TGTGCCAGCAGCGTTGACAGGGCCTATGGCTACACCTTC	CASSVDRAYGYTF
TRBV6-1	TRBJ2-7	.	.	TGTGCCAGTAGTCCCTACATGGGCTACGATCAGTACTTC	CASSPYMGYDQYF
TRBV27	TRBJ2-7	.	medium-sized	TGTGCCAGCGCACCGGGTGTCTTGTACGAGCAGTACTTC	CASAPGVLYEQYF
TRBV20-1	TRBJ2-1	TRBD1	once	TGCAGTGCGACCGGGCAGGGGGATTATCAGTTCTTC	CSATGQGDYQFF
TRBV15	TRBJ1-5	.	.	TGTGCCACCAGCAGAGTCTGCCATCCCCAGCATTTT	CATSRVCHPQHF
TRBV6-4	TRBJ2-7	TRBD1	.	TGTGCCAGCAACATACCACAGGGGGCGGGTGAGCAGTACTTC	CASNIPQGAGEQYF
TRBV15	TRBJ1-5	TRBD1	.	TGTGCCACCAGCAGAGTTGGACAGGGGGCAGGTCAGCCCCAGCATTTT	CATSRVGQGAGQPQHF
TRBV3-1	TRBJ2-7	.	many	TGTGCCAGCAGCCCCGGAGGGGGAATCTTCAACGAGCAGTACTTC	CASSPGGGIFNEQYF
TRBV19	TRBJ1-5	.	many	TGTGCCAGTAGTTCAGGGGCTTTCGGCAATCAGCCCCAGCATTTT	CASSSGAFGNQPQHF
TRBV11-2	TRBJ1-6	TRBD1	.	TGTGCCAGCAGCTTCGGACAGGGGAGTAATTCACCCCTCCACTTT	CASSFGQGSNSPLHF
TRBV7-9	TRBJ2-1	TRBD2	many	TGTGCCAGCAGCTCCCAAAGCGGGAGGGTTAATGAGCAGTTCTTC	CASSSQSGRVNEQFF
TRBV9	TRBJ1-1	.	many	TGTGCCAGCACCGCGGCAAACACTGAAGCTTTCTTT	CASTAANTEAFF
TRBV6-1	TRBJ2-3	.	medium-sized	TGTGCCAGCAGGCCAAAAGACACGTCTCGCACAGATACGCAGTATTTT	CASRPKDTSRTDTQYF
TRBV7-9	TRBJ1-2	.	many	TGTGCCAGCAGCTTTGAGGGGATCGGCTACACCTTC	CASSFEGIGYTF
TRBV10-1	TRBJ1-1	.	once	TGCGCAACGGCCTTGGACACTGAAGCTTTCTTT	CATALDTEAFF
TRBV6-1	TRBJ2-1	.	.	TGTGCCAGCAGAGTCCAGGGTTCCGCCTACAATGAGCAGTTCTTC	CASRVQGSAYNEQFF
TRBV7-2	TRBJ2-1	.	many	TGTGCCAGCAGCTTAGAGGCCCGGTCCTACAATGAGCAGTTCTTC	CASSLEARSYNEQFF
TRBV15	TRBJ2-2	.	.	TGTGCCACCAGCAGAGATGGGGTATGGGGCCGGAACACCGGGGAGCTGTTTTTT	CATSRDGVWGRNTGELFF
TRBV6-1	TRBJ1-2	.	.	TGTGCCAGCAGTTATTACAGAGGGAGTAGGGTTTATGGCTACACCTTC	CASSYYRGSRVYGYTF
TRBV2	TRBJ1-2	TRBD1	.	TGTGCCAGCACTGTCAGACAGGGGTCGTGGTATGGCTACATCTTC	CASTVRQGSWYGYIF
TRBV9	TRBJ1-6	TRBD1	.	TGTGCCAGCAGCGTGGACAGGGGGGGATCACCCCTCCACTTT	CASSVDRGGSPLHF
TRBV12-3/TRBV12-4	TRBJ2-3	TRBD2	.	TGTGCCAGCAGTTTAGCTCGACTAGCGCTGCTGGGGGATACGCAGTATTTT	CASSLARLALLGDTQYF
TRBV28	TRBJ2-7	.	medium-sized	TGTGCCAGCCTCCGGGACACCGGGTCCGAGCAGTACTTC	CASLRDTGSEQYF
TRBV6-5	TRBJ2-3	TRBD2	.	TGTGCCAGCAGAACTACTGCTAGCGGGGCCACATATACGCAGTATTTT	CASRTTASGATYTQYF
TRBV6-2/TRBV6-3	TRBJ1-2	.	medium-sized	TGTGCCAGCAGTACGGCGGGACGTACGCGATATGGCTACACCTTC	CASSTAGRTRYGYTF
TRBV5-1	TRBJ2-3	TRBD1	many	TGCGCCAGCAGCAACCGGGACAGGGGAAGGGCAGATACGCAGTATTTT	CASSNRDRGRADTQYF
TRBV10-3	TRBJ2-1	TRBD2	few	TGTGCCATCAGTGAGACGTCTAGCGGGAGGGCATGGGAGCAGTTCTTC	CAISETSSGRAWEQFF
TRBV6-2/TRBV6-3	TRBJ1-2	.	.	TGTGCCAGCCGTAGAACCACCCCTGGGGAGTATGGCTACACCTTC	CASRRTTPGEYGYTF
TRBV28	TRBJ1-1	.	.	TGTGCCAGCAGTTTAAAGGGGGGTGGTTTGGGAGCTTTCTTT	CASSLKGGGLGAFF